The clone carrying this TCR beta chain came up many times. The antigen is undetermined. TCRdb fed the reads into MiXCR, producing one record per CDR3 protein. The sample includes 640,000 or so distinct CDR3 sequences, around 35% of them seen just once. Germline-derived CDR1 and CDR2 are SGHTA and FQGNSA. This CDR3 is 15 amino acids long. The V and J ends lost 4 bases and 6 bases, in that order; junction bases with no gene match: 4. This sample is drawn from a study of T cell repertoires in cytomegalovirus infection. The chain is built from TRBV7-2 and TRBJ2-1, with 12 nucleotides matching TRBD2. This receptor was taken from a human donor in good health (CMV status not recorded). Some clones in this sample may be carry-over from other donors' samples. The sample here was cultured PBMCs, taken from culture after CMV antigen stimulation. CDR3 nucleotide sequence: TGTGCCAGCAGCTCTCTAGCGGGAGGGGTCAATGAGCAGTTCTTC. Translated: CASSSLAGGVNEQFF. Supplemented by reference TRBV7-2 and TRBJ2-1, the full variable domain reads GAGVSQSPSNKVTEKGKDVELRCDPISGHTALYWYRQSLGQGLEFLIYFQGNSAPDKSGLPSDRFSAERTGGSVSTLTIQRTQQEDSAVYLCASSSLAGGVNEQFFGPGTRLTVL.